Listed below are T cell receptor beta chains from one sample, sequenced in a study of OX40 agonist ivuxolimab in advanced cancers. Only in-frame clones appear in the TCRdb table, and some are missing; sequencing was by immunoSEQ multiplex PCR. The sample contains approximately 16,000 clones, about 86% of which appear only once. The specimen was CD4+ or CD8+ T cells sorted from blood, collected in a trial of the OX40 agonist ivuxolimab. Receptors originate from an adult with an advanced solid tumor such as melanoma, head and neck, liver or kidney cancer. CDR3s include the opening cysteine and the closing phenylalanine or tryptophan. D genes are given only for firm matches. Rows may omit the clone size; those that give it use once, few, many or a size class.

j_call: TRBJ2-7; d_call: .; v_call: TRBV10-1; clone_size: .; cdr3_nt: TGCGCCAGCAGTGAGTCTTCTCGGTTTGGTAGCGAGCAGTACTTC; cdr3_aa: CASSESSRFGSEQYF
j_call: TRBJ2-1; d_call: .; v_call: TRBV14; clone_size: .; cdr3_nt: TGTGCCAGCAGCCAGGGGGAATTCTATAATGAGCAGTTCTTC; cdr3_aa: CASSQGEFYNEQFF
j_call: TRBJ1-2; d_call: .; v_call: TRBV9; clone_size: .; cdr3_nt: TGTGCCAGCAGCTCCTTAAGGGACGGCCACTATGGCTACACCTTC; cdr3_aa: CASSSLRDGHYGYTF
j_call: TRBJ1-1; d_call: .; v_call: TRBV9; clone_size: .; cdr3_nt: TGTGCCAGCAGTCAGACTAGTCGGACTGAAGCTTTCTTT; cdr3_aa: CASSQTSRTEAFF
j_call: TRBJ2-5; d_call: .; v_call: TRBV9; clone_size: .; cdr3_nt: TGTGCCAGCAGCGTATTAGGGACGTACGAAGAGACCCAGTACTTC; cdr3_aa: CASSVLGTYEETQYF
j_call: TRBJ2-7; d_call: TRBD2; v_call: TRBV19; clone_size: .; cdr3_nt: TGTGCCAGTAGTGCGACTAGCGGGAGCTACGAGCAGTACTTC; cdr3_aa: CASSATSGSYEQYF
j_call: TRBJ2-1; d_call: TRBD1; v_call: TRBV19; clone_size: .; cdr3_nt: TGTGCCAGTAGTATGGGGACAGGGCGAGAGCCCTACAATGAGCAGTTCTTC; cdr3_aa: CASSMGTGREPYNEQFF
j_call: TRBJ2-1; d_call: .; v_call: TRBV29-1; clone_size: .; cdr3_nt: TGCAGCGTGGGGGGGGACACCTACAATGAGCAGTTCTTC; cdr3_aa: CSVGGDTYNEQFF
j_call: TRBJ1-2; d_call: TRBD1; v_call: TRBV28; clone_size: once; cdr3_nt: TGTGCCAGCAGCCAGACAGGGCTTGGCTACACCTTC; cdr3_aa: CASSQTGLGYTF
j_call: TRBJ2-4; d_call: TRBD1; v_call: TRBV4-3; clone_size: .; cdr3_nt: TGCGCCAGCAGCGCCCGGGACAGCAAAAACATTCAGTACTTC; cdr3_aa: CASSARDSKNIQYF
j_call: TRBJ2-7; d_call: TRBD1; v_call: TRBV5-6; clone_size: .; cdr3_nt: TGTGCCAGCAGCTTGGGGGGACAGGGAATCGACGAGCAGTACTTC; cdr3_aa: CASSLGGQGIDEQYF